A selection of T cell receptor beta chains follows, all from one sample in a study of OX40 agonist ivuxolimab in advanced cancers. Here immunoSEQ multiplex PCR was the method, and the copy in TCRdb shows in-frame clones only, minus some. The sample yields around 63,000 clones, roughly 90% seen once. The source was CD4+ or CD8+ T cells sorted from blood, collected in a trial of the OX40 agonist ivuxolimab. The receptors come from an adult with an advanced solid tumor such as melanoma, head and neck, liver or kidney cancer. CDR3s include the opening cysteine and the closing phenylalanine or tryptophan. A D gene is named only where the DNA matches it firmly. Where a row states a size, it is once, few, many or the class of an expanded clone; other rows omit it.

j_gene,v_gene,abundance,len,d_gene,CDR3nt,CDR3aa
TRBJ2-3,TRBV11-3,NA,15,TRBD2,TGTGCCAGCAGCCTAGCGGGAGGGACGACAGATACGCAGTATTTT,CASSLAGGTTDTQYF
TRBJ2-7,TRBV29-1,NA,13,TRBD2,TGCAGCGTTCTAGCGGGGCCATCCTACGAGCAGTACTTC,CSVLAGPSYEQYF
TRBJ1-4,TRBV6-1,NA,15,NA,TGTGCCAGCAGTGATTACGACGGAGCTAATGAAAAACTGTTTTTT,CASSDYDGANEKLFF
TRBJ2-1,TRBV9,NA,14,NA,TGTGCCAGCAGCGTCCTCGATATCTACAATGAGCAGTTCTTC,CASSVLDIYNEQFF
TRBJ2-1,TRBV6-5,NA,14,TRBD2,TGTGCCAGCCGCCCCTCCGGGACTAGCAGTGAGCAGTTCTTC,CASRPSGTSSEQFF
TRBJ2-3,TRBV7-9,NA,14,TRBD1,TGTGCCAGCACCACGACAGGGAGCACAGATACGCAGTATTTT,CASTTTGSTDTQYF
TRBJ1-2,TRBV28,few,14,TRBD1,TGTGCCAGCAGTCCCACTGACAGGGGGCCGGGCTACACCTTC,CASSPTDRGPGYTF
TRBJ2-2,TRBV19,NA,13,NA,TGTGCCAGTAGGTCCTGGGAGGTCGGGGAGCTGTTTTTT,CASRSWEVGELFF
TRBJ2-5,TRBV6-1,NA,14,TRBD1,TGTGCCAGCAATAATCCGGGACAGCAAGAGACCCAGTACTTC,CASNNPGQQETQYF
TRBJ2-1,TRBV7-2,once,15,NA,TGTGCCAGCAGCTTAATGCAGGGTGGGAGATATGAGCAGTTCTTC,CASSLMQGGRYEQFF
TRBJ2-5,TRBV11-1,NA,13,NA,TGTGCCAGCAGCTTAGGACAGCAAGAGACCCAGTACTTC,CASSLGQQETQYF
TRBJ2-7,TRBV10-3,once,16,NA,TGTGCCATTCAACCTGATCCGGGACTAGGGGGCCACGAGCAGTACTTC,CAIQPDPGLGGHEQYF
TRBJ1-2,TRBV10-3,NA,13,NA,TGTGCCACCAGGAGACAGGCGGCCGATGGCTACACCTTC,CATRRQAADGYTF
TRBJ2-3,TRBV7-3,NA,13,NA,TGTGCCAGCAGCTTCGCAAGGTCCAATACGCAGTATTTT,CASSFARSNTQYF
TRBJ1-6,TRBV14,NA,13,NA,TGTGCCAGCAGCCCCGGGGGGGATTCACCCCTCCACTTT,CASSPGGDSPLHF
TRBJ2-7,TRBV9,NA,15,NA,TGTGCCAGCAGCGTAGGTCCCCCGGGCCCCTACGAGCAGTACTTC,CASSVGPPGPYEQYF
TRBJ1-2,TRBV29-1,once,14,NA,TGCAGCGTTGAAGATGGTGGGTTTCTCTATGGCTACACCTTC,CSVEDGGFLYGYTF
TRBJ2-5,TRBV6-6,NA,15,NA,TGTGCCAGCAGTTCCGGACTTGGAGAGGTGGAGACCCAGTACTTC,CASSSGLGEVETQYF
TRBJ2-3,TRBV4-2,NA,15,TRBD2,TGTGCCAGCAGCCGCCTAGCGGGGGCCACAGATACGCAGTATTTT,CASSRLAGATDTQYF
TRBJ2-3,TRBV19,NA,14,TRBD1,TGTGCCAGTCAGGTTCAGGGGGCGGGAGATACGCAGTATTTT,CASQVQGAGDTQYF
TRBJ2-2,TRBV5-1,NA,14,NA,TGCGCCAGCAGCTTCAGCGCGAACACCGGGGAGCTGTTTTTT,CASSFSANTGELFF
TRBJ1-5,TRBV28,NA,14,NA,TGTGCCAGTTACGAGCACCGGGGCAATCAGCCCCAGCATTTT,CASYEHRGNQPQHF
TRBJ1-6,TRBV6-1,once,13,NA,TGTGCCAGCAGTGAACGACAGCGATCGGCCCTCCACTTT,CASSERQRSALHF
TRBJ2-7,TRBV21-1,NA,15,NA,TGTGCCAGCAGCAAAGCGCGAGGGAGTGAGTACGAGCAGTACTTC,CASSKARGSEYEQYF
TRBJ1-3,TRBV6-1,NA,14,NA,TGTGCCAGCACCAAACTGGTAGCTGGAAACACCATATATTTT,CASTKLVAGNTIYF
TRBJ2-7,TRBV4-1,NA,15,TRBD2,TGCGCCAGCAGCCAAGGGACTAGCGGGAACTACGAGCAGTACTTC,CASSQGTSGNYEQYF